Below, 27 T cell receptor beta chains from the same sample are listed, as sequenced in a study of blood T cells in healthy people across ages. Sample-barcoded 5' priming and a J-beta primer mix drove a second PCR of roughly 7 to 11 cycles. TCRdb re-called the 5' RACE reads through MiXCR, storing one row per CDR3 protein. This table has approximately 1.5 million distinct CDR3 sequences, almost 35% appearing once. The sample taken for sequencing was blood. Every receptor here comes from a woman in her twenties or thirties in good health.

In this sample, this clonotype turned up a few times. The chain links TRBV29-1 to TRBJ2-2; the match to TRBD2 covers 11 bases. With V trimmed by 2 bases and J by 7 bases, 9 bases remained unmatched. CDR1 and CDR2 from the germline V gene are SQVTM and ANQGSEA. The CDR3 is made up of 16 amino acids. The DNA for the CDR3 is TGCAGCGTTGAAATCATAGCGGGAGGGCCAGGCGGGGAGCTGTTTTTT. Protein product: CSVEIIAGGPGGELFF.

This clonotype has at least ten counts. The chain combines TRBV7-9 with TRBJ1-1; D not resolved. The CDR3 runs to 14 residues. V lost 1 base to trimming and J lost 4 bases, with 10 bases between them. CDR1 and CDR2 (germline): SEHNR, FQNEAQ (reference sequence). The CDR3 spells CASSLEGLGTEAFF. CDR3 bases: TGTGCCAGCAGCTTAGAGGGTCTGGGCACTGAAGCTTTCTTT. Looking up the rest from reference TRBV7-9 and TRBJ1-1 gives the full variable domain: DTGVSQNPRHKITKRGQNVTFRCDPISEHNRLYWYRQTLGQGPEFLTYFQNEAQLEKSRLLSDRFSAERPKGSFSTLEIQRTEQGDSAMYLCASSLEGLGTEAFFGQGTRLTVV.

The rearrangement joins TRBV3-1 to TRBJ2-3; 9 nucleotides match TRBD2. The germline gives CDR1 LGHDT, CDR2 YNNKEL (reference sequence). V lost 1 base to trimming and J lost 4 bases; unmatched junction nucleotides: 12. The CDR3 runs 18 residues. For the CDR3, the DNA is TGTGCCAGCAGCCAAGCCTTAAGAGCGGGGGGCCCATCAGATACGCAGTATTTT. Protein sequence: CASSQALRAGGPSDTQYF.

This clonotype was recorded at least ten times. The chain recombines TRBV4-2 with TRBJ2-7, with a possible D match to TRBD1 (5 bases). Germline CDR1 is LGHNA and CDR2 is YNFKEQ. Trimming stripped 0 bases from V and 3 bases from J, with 9 bases between. The CDR3 sequence is 14 residues long. Here the CDR3 DNA reads TGTGCCAGCAGCCAAGATTGGGGCAGCTACGAGCAGTACTTC. It yields the protein CASSQDWGSYEQYF.

The table lists this clonotype with a few counts. The rearrangement links TRBV7-9 to TRBJ2-5, with D perhaps being TRBD1 or TRBD2 (5 bases each). Germline V gene data show CDR1 as SEHNR and CDR2 as FQNEAQ (reference sequence). CDR3 length: 15 amino acids. V lost 5 bases to trimming and J lost 1 base, with 14 bases between them. This CDR3 reads CASSERGPSQETQYF. The DNA for the CDR3 is TGTGCCAGCAGCGAAAGGGGACCGTCCCAAGAGACCCAGTACTTC.

Here the CDR3 reads CAWRWGSADTQYF. DNA for the CDR3: TGTGCCTGGAGATGGGGGAGTGCAGATACGCAGTATTTT. The chain is built from TRBV30 and TRBJ2-3; D is perhaps TRBD1 or TRBD2 (5 bases each). Germline CDR1 reads GTSNPN; CDR2 reads SVGIG (reference sequence). Trimming cost V 3 bases and J 4 bases, with 11 bases left between them. This CDR3 has 13 residues. Variable domain in full (rest from reference TRBV30 and TRBJ2-3): SQTIHQWPATLVQPVGSPLSLECTVEGTSNPNLYWYRQAAGRGLQLLFYSVGIGQISSEVPQNLSASRPQDRQFILSSKKLLLSDSGFYLCAWRWGSADTQYFGPGTRLTVL.

The chain has TRBV6-1 and TRBJ2-5; D is possibly TRBD1 (7 bases). CDR1 MNHNS and CDR2 SASEGT come from the germline V gene. CDR3 length: 12 amino acids. V lost 6 bases and J lost 4, with 9 bases in between. CDR3 residues: CASRRDRETQYF. The CDR3 DNA reads TGTGCCAGCAGGCGGGACAGAGAGACCCAGTACTTC.

V usage is TRBV4-1 and J usage is TRBJ1-2; no clear D. The germline CDR1 and CDR2 sequences are MGHRA and YSYEKL. Trimming removed 0 bases at V and 2 bases at J, with 10 bases between. This CDR3 region has 15 residues. The CDR3, as DNA: TGCGCCAGCAGCCAAGATTTACAGACCAACTATGGCTACACCTTC. Translating it yields CASSQDLQTNYGYTF.

The chain couples TRBV2 to TRBJ1-2, with 12 bases aligning to TRBD1. Germline lookup yields CDR1 SNHLY and CDR2 FYNNEI. This CDR3 contains 14 residues. Trimming took 6 bases from V and 7 from J; bases not matched to a gene: 6. The CDR3: CASRGQGASSGYTF. CDR3 coding DNA: TGTGCCAGCAGGGGACAGGGGGCATCAAGTGGCTACACCTTC.

V usage is TRBV7-2 and J usage is TRBJ2-3; maybe TRBD2 (6 bases). The V end was cut by 10 bases, the J end by 3 bases, with 17 bases between. There are 14 residues in the CDR3. Germline V gene sequence: CDR1 SGHTA, CDR2 FQGNSA. Written as DNA, the CDR3 is TGTGCCACCGTGAGTGGGACTTGGACAGATACGCAGTATTTT. This encodes CATVSGTWTDTQYF.

The chain combines TRBV6-1 with TRBJ2-2; no firm D call. This CDR3 spans 15 amino acids. V lost 5 bases to trimming and J lost 1 base, with 11 bases between them. CDR1 is MNHNS, CDR2 SASEGT, per germline. In DNA, the CDR3 is TGTGCCAGCAGTAAAGGACCATGGAACACCGGGGAGCTGTTTTTT. Residues: CASSKGPWNTGELFF.

Concerning this clonotype: A much larger clone is a single base away; this may be a read error. The rearrangement joins TRBV5-6 to TRBJ1-3, with 7 nucleotides matching TRBD1. Looked up from germline, CDR1 is SGHDT and CDR2 is YYEEEE. The CDR3 extends over 16 amino acids. The CDR3 spells CASTLRSTGAGNTIYF. The CDR3 nucleotides are TGTGCCAGCACCTTGAGGTCAACAGGGGCTGGAAACACCATATATTTT.

This clonotype was seen a handful of times. V and J are TRBV7-9 and TRBJ1-2; 7 bases are shared with TRBD1. The CDR3 consists of 12 residues. V shed 6 bases, J shed 8 bases, and the junction held 6 bases outside the gene matches. In germline, CDR1 is SEHNR, CDR2 FQNEAQ (reference sequence). CDR3 region: CASSDRVSGYTF. The CDR3 DNA reads TGTGCCAGCAGTGACAGGGTGAGCGGCTACACCTTC.

The DNA for the CDR3 is TGTGCCAGCAGCAAAGCGGCTGACGGGGGGAACCAAGCTTTCTTT. It translates to CASSKAADGGNQAFF. The gene calls are TRBV21-1 and TRBJ1-1; the table's D call, TRBD1, has no DNA check behind it. TRBV21-1 is a pseudogene locus. The CDR3 spans 15 residues.

Of note for this clonotype: Relative to the germline gene, one junction end is altered; a read error may explain this. The rearrangement uses TRBV10-2 and TRBJ1-6; tentative D call: TRBD1 (6 bases). The CDR3 loop spans 15 amino acids. Germline V gene lookup returns CDR1 WSHSY and CDR2 SAAADI. CDR3 bases: TGCGCCAGCAGTGAACAGGGAAACGTCTACTCACCCCCCCACTTT. Translating it yields CASSEQGNVYSPPHF.

The V call is TRBV4-1, the J call TRBJ1-5, with D unresolved. CDR1 is MGHRA, CDR2 YSYEKL, per germline. The CDR3 length is 15 residues. The V end lost 6 bases, the J end lost 0 bases, and 12 bases lay between the germline ends. The CDR3: CASRRSVGSNQPQHF. The CDR3, as DNA: TGCGCCAGCAGGAGGAGTGTTGGTAGCAATCAGCCCCAGCATTTT.

This clonotype was observed a handful of times. The chain is built from TRBV3-1 and TRBJ2-5, with TRBD1 matching over 8 bases. Per germline, CDR1 LGHDT and CDR2 YNNKEL (reference sequence). The CDR3 is 17 amino acids. V shed 1 base and J 5 bases; nucleotides not matched to a gene: 12. CDR3 DNA: TGTGCCAGCAGCCAAGGCGCCGTGGGACAGGTCGATGAGACCCAGTACTTC. Translated: CASSQGAVGQVDETQYF.

The V call is TRBV20-1, the J call TRBJ1-6; TRBD1 is a possible D gene (5 bases). The germline V and J ends were trimmed by 6 bases and 8 bases, with 20 bases remaining between them. The CDR3 consists of 15 residues. Germline V gene sequence: CDR1 DFQATT, CDR2 SNEGSKA (reference sequence). CDR3 sequence reads: CSAPGAGLTYSPLHF. The CDR3 coding sequence is TGCAGTGCGCCCGGGGCAGGGCTTACCTATTCACCCCTCCACTTT.

V gene TRBV6-2 or TRBV6-3 combines with J gene TRBJ2-7; tentatively, D is TRBD2 (6 bases). The CDR3 loop spans 13 amino acids. V lost 10 bases and J 2 bases, leaving 15 bases between the germline ends. Germline V gene data show CDR1 as MNHEY and CDR2 as SVGEGT. The CDR3 region is CANSLGGPYEQYF. The CDR3 coding sequence is TGTGCCAATTCTCTCGGGGGACCCTACGAGCAGTACTTC.

The rearrangement joins TRBV28 to TRBJ1-5; TRBD1 might be the D (5 bases). Germline values: CDR1 MDHEN, CDR2 SYDVKM. V was clipped by 3 bases and J by 6 bases, with 15 bases between them. The CDR3 has 15 residues. In nucleotides, the CDR3 is TGTGCCAGCAGTTTTAGATTTGGGGGGGTTCAGCCCCAGCATTTT. Residues: CASSFRFGGVQPQHF. The whole variable domain, remainder taken from reference TRBV28 and TRBJ1-5, is DVKVTQSSRYLVKRTGEKVFLECVQDMDHENMFWYRQDPGLGLRLIYFSYDVKMKEKGDIPEGYSVSREKKERFSLILESASTNQTSMYLCASSFRFGGVQPQHFGDGTRLSIL.

Worth noting for this clonotype: This could be a read error, since a much larger clone is one nucleotide away. V is TRBV10-3 and J is TRBJ1-2; D remains unclear. There are 15 residues in the CDR3. Germline-derived CDR1 and CDR2 are ENHRY and SYGVKD. V lost 0 bases and J lost 0, with 8 bases in between. CDR3 sequence: CAISESMESNYGYTF. CDR3 DNA sequence: TGTGCCATCAGTGAGTCCATGGAGTCTAACTATGGCTACACCTTC.

The genes are TRBV3-1 and TRBJ2-3, with D possibly TRBD1 on 6 matching bases. V gave up 7 bases and J gave up 3 bases, with 20 bases separating them. The germline gives CDR1 LGHDT, CDR2 YNNKEL (reference sequence). The length of the CDR3 is 16 residues. The CDR3 loop reads CASNHATGTLTDTQYF. DNA of the CDR3: TGTGCCAGCAACCATGCAACCGGGACACTGACAGATACGCAGTATTTT.

Turning to this clonotype: A read error may produce the germline difference seen at one junction end. CDR3 residues: CACSYPWGGSGYF. The CDR3 DNA is TGTGCCTGCAGTTACCCTTGGGGTGGCTCGGGGTACTTC. This chain links TRBV6-2 or TRBV6-3 with TRBJ2-5; D is uncertain. Germline V CDR1 and CDR2: MNHEY, SVGEGT. CDR3 length: 13 residues.

V gene TRBV2 combines with J gene TRBJ2-5; D is unclear. This CDR3 comprises 14 residues. Germline V gives CDR1 SNHLY, CDR2 FYNNEI. Trimming removed 5 bases from V and 5 bases from J, with 15 bases in between. The CDR3 sequence is CASSQRARFETQYF. For the CDR3, the DNA is TGTGCCAGCAGTCAACGGGCGAGGTTTGAGACCCAGTACTTC.

A note on this clonotype: One end of the junction varies from germline; a read error may be responsible. The CDR3 loop is CASSRGQSTYTQYF. The CDR3 DNA reads as TGTGCCAGCAGCCGGGGACAGAGCACATATACGCAGTATTTT. The V gene is TRBV28, the J gene TRBJ2-3; TRBD1 aligns across 7 bases. Germline values: CDR1 MDHEN, CDR2 SYDVKM. The CDR3 extends over 14 amino acids.

The rearrangement uses TRBV11-2 and TRBJ2-5; D is unresolved. Germline CDR1 reads SGHAT; CDR2 reads FQNNGV. V gave up 0 bases and J gave up 4 bases, with 9 bases separating them. The CDR3 is 14 amino acids. CDR3 bases: TGTGCCAGCAGCTTAGAGCCTTTTGGAGAGACCCAGTACTTC. It yields the protein CASSLEPFGETQYF.

The chain employs TRBV24-1 and TRBJ2-1, with D maybe TRBD1 (5 bases). Trimming cost V 4 bases and J 5 bases, with 8 bases left between them. CDR1 is KGHDR and CDR2 is SFDVKD in the germline V gene. The CDR3 spans 13 residues. In DNA, the CDR3 is TGTGCCACCAGTGACAGGGCCCACAATGAGCAGTTCTTC. Translating it yields CATSDRAHNEQFF.